This TCR beta chain appears in the sequencing data of a study of cytomegalovirus exposure and HLA in healthy donors. Whole-study findings and limits: Solely CMV serostatus was available to characterize immune exposure. An assumption of roughly uniform sequencing depth across donors underlay the presence/absence analyses. A later analysis found most CMV-associated TCR beta chains apparently HLA-restricted. The authors enumerated roughly 180 TCR beta chains as linked to cytomegalovirus.

This clone was detected a few times. Its antigen is as yet unknown. It was with 60 Vbeta and 13 Jbeta primers that the PCR ran. Assay: immunoSEQ multiplex PCR; the TCRdb copy retains only in-frame clones and omits some. The sample lists about 70,000 clones, 55% to 75% occurring once. V was trimmed by 0 bases and J by 0 bases, leaving 4 bases between them. CDR3 length: 15 amino acids. Per the germline V gene, CDR1 is SGHDT and CDR2 is YYEEEE. This sequence joins TRBV5-6 and TRBJ2-6; D is uncertain. Sequenced: PBMCs. The TCR comes from a man aged 40-49 years in good health and CMV-seropositive. The CDR3 bases are TGTGCCAGCAGCTTGGTCTACTCTGGGGCCAACGTCCTGACTTTC. Amino acid sequence: CASSLVYSGANVLTF.